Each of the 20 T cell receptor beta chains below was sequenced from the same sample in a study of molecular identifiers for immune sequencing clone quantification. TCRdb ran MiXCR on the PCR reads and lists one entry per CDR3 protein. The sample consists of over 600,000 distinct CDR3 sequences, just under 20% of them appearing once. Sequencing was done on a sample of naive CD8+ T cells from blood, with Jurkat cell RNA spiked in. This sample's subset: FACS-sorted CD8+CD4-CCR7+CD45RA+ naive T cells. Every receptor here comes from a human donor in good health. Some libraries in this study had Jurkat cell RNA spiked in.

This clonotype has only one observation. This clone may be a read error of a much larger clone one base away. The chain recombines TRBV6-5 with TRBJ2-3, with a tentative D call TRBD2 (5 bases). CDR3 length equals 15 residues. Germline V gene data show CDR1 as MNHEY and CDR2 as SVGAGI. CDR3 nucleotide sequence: TGTGCCGGCAGCAGCGGTGGAGTTGGCACAGATACGCAGTATTTT. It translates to CAGSSGGVGTDTQYF.

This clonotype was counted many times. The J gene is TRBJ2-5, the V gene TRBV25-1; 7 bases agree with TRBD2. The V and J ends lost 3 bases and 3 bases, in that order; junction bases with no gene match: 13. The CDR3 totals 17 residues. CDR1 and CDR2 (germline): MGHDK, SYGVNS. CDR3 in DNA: TGTGCCAGCAGTGAGGCTAGCTGGCGGGAGTTTGAAGAGACCCAGTACTTC. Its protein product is CASSEASWREFEETQYF.

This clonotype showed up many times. DNA of the CDR3: TGTGCCAGCTTGGGACAGGGGGCCTCACCCCTCCACTTT. Protein sequence: CASLGQGASPLHF. This chain links TRBV2 with TRBJ1-6, with 12 bases that match TRBD1. Germline lookup yields CDR1 SNHLY and CDR2 FYNNEI. Germline trimming cut 8 bases from V and 10 bases from J; bases unmatched to any gene: 3. The CDR3 has 13 amino acids. Full variable domain (rest looked up from reference TRBV2 and TRBJ1-6): EPEVTQTPSHQVTQMGQEVILRCVPISNHLYFYWYRQILGQKVEFLVSFYNNEISEKSEIFDDQFSVERPDGSNFTLKIRSTKLEDSAMYFCASLGQGASPLHFGNGTRLTVT.

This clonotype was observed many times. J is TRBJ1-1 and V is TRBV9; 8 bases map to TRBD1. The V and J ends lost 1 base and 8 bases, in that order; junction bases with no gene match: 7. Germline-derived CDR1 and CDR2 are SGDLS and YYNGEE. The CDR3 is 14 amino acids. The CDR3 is CASSVFQGAYEAFF. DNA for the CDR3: TGTGCCAGCAGCGTATTCCAGGGGGCATACGAAGCTTTCTTT. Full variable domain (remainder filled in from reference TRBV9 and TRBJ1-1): DSGVTQTPKHLITATGQRVTLRCSPRSGDLSVYWYQQSLDQGLQFLIQYYNGEERAKGNILERFSAQQFPDLHSELNLSSLELGDSALYFCASSVFQGAYEAFFGQGTRLTVV.

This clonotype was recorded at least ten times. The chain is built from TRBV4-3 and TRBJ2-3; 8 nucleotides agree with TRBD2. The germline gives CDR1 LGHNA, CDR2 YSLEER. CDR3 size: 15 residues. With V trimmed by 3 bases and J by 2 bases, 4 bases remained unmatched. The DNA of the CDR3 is TGCGCCAGCAGCCAGGGTAGCGGGAACACAGATACGCAGTATTTT. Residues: CASSQGSGNTDTQYF.

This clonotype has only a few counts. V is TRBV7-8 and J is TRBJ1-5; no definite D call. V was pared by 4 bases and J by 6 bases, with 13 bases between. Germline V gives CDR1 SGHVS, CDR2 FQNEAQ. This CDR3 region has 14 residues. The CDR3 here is CASSSGASPQPQHF. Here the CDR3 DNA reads TGTGCCAGCAGCTCCGGAGCGAGCCCTCAGCCCCAGCATTTT.

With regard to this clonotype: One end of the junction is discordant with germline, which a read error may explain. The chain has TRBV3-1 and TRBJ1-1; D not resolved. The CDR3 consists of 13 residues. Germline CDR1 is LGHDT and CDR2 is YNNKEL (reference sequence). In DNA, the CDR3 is TGTGCCAGCAGTATAGGACGGAACGCTGAAGCTTTCTTT. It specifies CASSIGRNAEAFF.

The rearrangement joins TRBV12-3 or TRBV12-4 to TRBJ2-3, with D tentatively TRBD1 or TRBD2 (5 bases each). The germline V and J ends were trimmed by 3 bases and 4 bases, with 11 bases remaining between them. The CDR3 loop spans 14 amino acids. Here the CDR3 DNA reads TGTGCCAGCAGTTTCTATGGGACCGCAGATACGCAGTATTTT. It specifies CASSFYGTADTQYF.

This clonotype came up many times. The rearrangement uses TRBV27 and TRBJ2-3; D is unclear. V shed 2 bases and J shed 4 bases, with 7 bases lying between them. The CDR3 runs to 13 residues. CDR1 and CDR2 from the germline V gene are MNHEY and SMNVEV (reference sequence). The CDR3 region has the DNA TGTGCCAGCAGTTTACAGGCTTCAGATACGCAGTATTTT. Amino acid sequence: CASSLQASDTQYF.

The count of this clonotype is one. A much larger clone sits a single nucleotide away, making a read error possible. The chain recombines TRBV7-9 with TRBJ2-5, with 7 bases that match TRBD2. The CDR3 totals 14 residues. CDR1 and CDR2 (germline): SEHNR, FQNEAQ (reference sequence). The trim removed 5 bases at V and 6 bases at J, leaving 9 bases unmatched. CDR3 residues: CASSHRTRQKTQYF. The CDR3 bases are TGTGCCAGCAGCCATAGGACTAGGCAAAAGACCCAGTACTTC.

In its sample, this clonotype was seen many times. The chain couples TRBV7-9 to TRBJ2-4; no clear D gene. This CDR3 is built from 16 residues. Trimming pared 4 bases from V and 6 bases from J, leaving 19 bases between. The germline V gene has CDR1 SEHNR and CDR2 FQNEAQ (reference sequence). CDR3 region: CASSYTINQPPNIQYF. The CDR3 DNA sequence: TGTGCCAGCAGCTATACTATCAACCAGCCGCCAAACATTCAGTACTTC.

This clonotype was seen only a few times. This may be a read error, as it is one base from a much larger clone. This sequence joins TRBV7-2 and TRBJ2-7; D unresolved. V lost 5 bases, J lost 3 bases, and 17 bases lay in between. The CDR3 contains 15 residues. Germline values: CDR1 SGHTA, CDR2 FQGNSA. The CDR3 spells CASSHWMTTCYEQYF. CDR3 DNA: TGTGCCAGCAGCCACTGGATGACGACATGCTACGAGCAGTACTTC.

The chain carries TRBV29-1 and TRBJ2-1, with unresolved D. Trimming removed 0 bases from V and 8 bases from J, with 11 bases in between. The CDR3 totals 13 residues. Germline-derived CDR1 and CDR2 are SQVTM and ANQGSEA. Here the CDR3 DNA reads TGCAGCGTTGAAGATCTGGGGAAACATGAGCAGTTCTTC. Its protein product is CSVEDLGKHEQFF.

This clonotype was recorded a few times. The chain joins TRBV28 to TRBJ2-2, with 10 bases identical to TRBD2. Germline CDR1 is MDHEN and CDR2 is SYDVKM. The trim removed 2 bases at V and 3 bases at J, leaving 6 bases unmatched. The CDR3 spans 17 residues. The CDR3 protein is CASSLVPSGSYTGELFF. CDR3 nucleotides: TGTGCCAGCAGTTTAGTCCCTAGCGGGAGTTACACCGGGGAGCTGTTTTTT.

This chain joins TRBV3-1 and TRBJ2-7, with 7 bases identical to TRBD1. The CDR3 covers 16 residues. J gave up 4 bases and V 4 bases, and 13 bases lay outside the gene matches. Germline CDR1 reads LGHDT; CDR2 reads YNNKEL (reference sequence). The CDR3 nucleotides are TGTGCCAGCAGCCGAGATAGGTCGGACAGGTGGTACGAGCAGTACTTC. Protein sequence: CASSRDRSDRWYEQYF.

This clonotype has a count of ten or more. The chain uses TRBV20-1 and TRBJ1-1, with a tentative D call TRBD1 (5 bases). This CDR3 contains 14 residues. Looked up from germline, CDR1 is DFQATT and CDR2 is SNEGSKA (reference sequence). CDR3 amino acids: CSTLDRPGEIEAFF. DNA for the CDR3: TGCAGCACCCTCGACAGACCCGGGGAGATTGAAGCTTTCTTT.

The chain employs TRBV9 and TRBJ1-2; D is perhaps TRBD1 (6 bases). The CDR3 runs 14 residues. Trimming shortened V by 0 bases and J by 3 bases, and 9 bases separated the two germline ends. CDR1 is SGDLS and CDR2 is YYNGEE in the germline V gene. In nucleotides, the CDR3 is TGTGCCAGCAGCGTAGCGGGGACATACTATGGCTACACCTTC. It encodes CASSVAGTYYGYTF.

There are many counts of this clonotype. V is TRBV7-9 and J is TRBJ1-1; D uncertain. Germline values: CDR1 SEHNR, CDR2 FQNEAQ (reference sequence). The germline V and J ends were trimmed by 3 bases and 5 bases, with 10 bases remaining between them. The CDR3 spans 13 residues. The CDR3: CASSFELDTEAFF. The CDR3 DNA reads TGTGCCAGCAGCTTCGAACTGGATACTGAAGCTTTCTTT.

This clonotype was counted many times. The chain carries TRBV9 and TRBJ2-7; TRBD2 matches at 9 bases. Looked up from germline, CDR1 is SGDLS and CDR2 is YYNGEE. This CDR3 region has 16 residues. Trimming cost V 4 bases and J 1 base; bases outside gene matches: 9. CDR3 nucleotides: TGTGCCAGCAGCCCAGGTTGGGGACTAGCATCCTACGAGCAGTACTTC. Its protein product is CASSPGWGLASYEQYF.

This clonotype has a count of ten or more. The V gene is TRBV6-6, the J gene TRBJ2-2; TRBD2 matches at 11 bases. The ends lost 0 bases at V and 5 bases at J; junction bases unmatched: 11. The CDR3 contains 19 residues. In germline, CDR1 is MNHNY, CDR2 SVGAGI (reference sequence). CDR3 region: CASSYSGALAGGPTGELFF. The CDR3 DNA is TGTGCCAGCAGTTACTCTGGGGCCCTAGCGGGGGGACCAACCGGGGAGCTGTTTTTT.